The T cell receptor beta chain described here comes from a study of regulatory T cells in long-lasting Graves disease. Building the TCR beta libraries relied on iRepertoire HTBI primers, and CDR3 regions underwent Arm-PCR. In TCRdb, the multiplex PCR reads were re-called with MiXCR into one record per CDR3 protein. The sample includes roughly 380,000 distinct CDR3 sequences, 15% of them seen just once. The junction had 4 bases not matched to a gene; V was cut back by 2 bases and J by 7 bases. Germline CDR1 is SNHLY and CDR2 is FYNNEI. The CDR3 has 15 residues. Time point reported: newly diagnosed GD, antithyroid drugs for less than 3 months. Following extraction of RNA from PBMCs, that RNA was used to make the TCR library. Patients came from an endocrinology department in Xi'an, China. This clonotype came up many times.

The receptor was derived from a female donor with Graves disease. The genes are TRBV2 and TRBJ1-4; 10 positions match TRBD1. Sequencing was performed on peripheral blood mononuclear cells (PBMCs), taken at new diagnosis, from a patient treated with antithyroid drugs. The CDR3 loop reads CASSELTGGAEKLFF. The DNA of the CDR3 is TGTGCCAGCAGTGAATTGACAGGGGGCGCTGAAAAACTGTTTTTT.